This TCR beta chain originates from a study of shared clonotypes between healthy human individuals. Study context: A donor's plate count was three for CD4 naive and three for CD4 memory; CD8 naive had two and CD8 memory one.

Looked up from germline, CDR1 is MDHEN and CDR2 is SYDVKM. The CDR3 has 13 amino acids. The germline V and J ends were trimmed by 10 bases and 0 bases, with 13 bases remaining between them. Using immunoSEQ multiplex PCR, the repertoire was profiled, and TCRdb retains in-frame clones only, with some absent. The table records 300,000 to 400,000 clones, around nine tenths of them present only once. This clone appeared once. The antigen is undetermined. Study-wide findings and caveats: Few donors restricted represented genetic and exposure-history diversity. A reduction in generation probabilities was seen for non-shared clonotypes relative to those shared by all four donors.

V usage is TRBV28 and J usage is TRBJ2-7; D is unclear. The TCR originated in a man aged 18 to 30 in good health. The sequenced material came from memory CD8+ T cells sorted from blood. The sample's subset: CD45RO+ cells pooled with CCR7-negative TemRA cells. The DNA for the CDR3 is TGTGCCACCCGTGTAGGGCGCTCCTACGAGCAGTACTTC. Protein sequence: CATRVGRSYEQYF.